The 25 T cell receptor beta chains below were found in one sample sequenced in a study of tumor-infiltrating lymphocytes in localized non-small cell lung cancer. This table comes from immunoSEQ multiplex PCR, and its TCRdb copy is limited to in-frame clones, with some not included. The table lists about 15,000 clones, approximately 72% of them singletons. Input material: lung tumor tissue. The origin of the receptors is a human donor with non-small cell lung cancer.

The chain couples TRBV11-3 to TRBJ2-7; D gene unclear. The V gene lost 5 bases and the J gene lost 6 bases, with 17 bases spanning the gap. Germline V gene sequence: CDR1 SGHNT, CDR2 YENEEA. The CDR3 contains 14 residues. The CDR3 here is CASSPHAAASEQYF. DNA of the CDR3: TGTGCCAGCAGCCCCCATGCGGCGGCTTCCGAGCAGTACTTC.

This chain uses TRBV6-5 with TRBJ1-2; perhaps TRBD1 as D (6 bases). CDR1 is MNHEY, CDR2 SVGAGI, per germline. Trimming stripped 6 bases from V and 4 bases from J, with 15 bases between. This CDR3 has 14 residues. The CDR3 is CASSPRGSGYGYTF. The CDR3 DNA reads TGTGCCAGCAGCCCCAGGGGTTCGGGCTATGGCTACACCTTC.

This clone was counted a few times. The chain combines TRBV6-5 with TRBJ1-4; D ambiguous. Between the trimmed V and J ends, which lost 6 bases and 2 bases, there was a span of 10 bases. Germline loops: CDR1 MNHEY, CDR2 SVGAGI. The CDR3 runs 14 residues. The CDR3 sequence is CASSPSLTNEKLFF. The CDR3 bases are TGTGCCAGCAGCCCCTCGCTGACTAATGAAAAACTGTTTTTT.

The chain carries TRBV5-5 and TRBJ2-2, with D perhaps TRBD2 (6 bases). Trimming left V 4 bases short and J 5 bases short, with 15 bases between. The CDR3 is 15 amino acids. Germline V gene data show CDR1 as SGHKS and CDR2 as YYEKEE (reference sequence). The CDR3, as DNA: TGTGCCAGCAGCCGGGAGAGACATTCGACCGGGGAGCTGTTTTTT. Amino acids: CASSRERHSTGELFF.

This clone was picked up a small number of times. The chain joins TRBV15 to TRBJ1-4, with D unclear. V lost 0 bases and J 3 bases, leaving 2 bases between the germline ends. Germline assignment: CDR1 LNHNV and CDR2 YYDKDF (reference sequence). CDR3 length equals 13 residues. The CDR3 is CATSREPNEKLFF. The CDR3 nucleotides read TGTGCCACCAGCAGAGAACCTAATGAAAAACTGTTTTTT.

The chain couples TRBV2 to TRBJ1-6; TRBD1 agrees at 11 bases. CDR3 size: 16 residues. Germline assignment: CDR1 SNHLY and CDR2 FYNNEI. J lost 10 bases, V lost 6 bases, and 11 bases had no gene match. CDR3 bases: TGTGCCAGCAGCGCCGGGACAGGGGGTTTAGAGTCACCCCTCCACTTT. It is translated as CASSAGTGGLESPLHF.

The CDR3 here is CASRAGGTSSYEQYF. CDR3 sequence (DNA): TGCGCCAGCAGGGCAGGGGGGACTAGCTCCTACGAGCAGTACTTC. V is TRBV5-1 and J is TRBJ2-7, with a weak D call TRBD2 (8 bases). The CDR3 is made up of 15 amino acids. V lost 5 bases, J lost 0 bases, and 15 bases lay in between. The V gene's germline CDR1 is SGHRS and CDR2 YFSETQ.

The V call is TRBV28, the J call TRBJ2-1; D possibly uses TRBD1 or TRBD2 (5 bases each). The length of the CDR3 is 15 residues. Trimming shortened V by 2 bases and J by 5 bases, and 13 bases separated the two germline ends. Germline-derived CDR1 and CDR2 are MDHEN and SYDVKM. CDR3 residues: CASSLQQGVNNEQFF. DNA for the CDR3: TGTGCCAGCAGTTTACAGCAGGGAGTAAACAATGAGCAGTTCTTC.

The chain carries TRBV14 and TRBJ2-5; 13 positions match TRBD2. The germline gives CDR1 SGHDN, CDR2 FVKESK. With V trimmed by 2 bases and J by 5 bases, 2 bases remained unmatched. This CDR3 has 15 residues. The CDR3 DNA reads as TGTGCCAGCAGCCAACAACTAGCGGGAGGGGAGACCCAGTACTTC. This sequence encodes CASSQQLAGGETQYF.

The chain links TRBV9 to TRBJ1-3; the D gene is possibly TRBD1 (5 bases). V dropped 4 bases and J dropped 0 bases, with 17 bases sitting between them. This CDR3 contains 17 residues. Germline lookup yields CDR1 SGDLS and CDR2 YYNGEE. CDR3 amino acids: CASSPIWDRFSGNTIYF. CDR3 bases: TGTGCCAGCAGCCCCATTTGGGACCGGTTCTCTGGAAACACCATATATTTT.

The V gene is TRBV15, the J gene TRBJ2-2; a weak D match, TRBD2 (5 bases). The CDR3 contains 18 residues. From germline, CDR1 is LNHNV and CDR2 YYDKDF (reference sequence). Trimming removed 0 bases at V and 2 bases at J, with 16 bases between. The CDR3 spells CATSRDRKRGSNTGELFF. The CDR3 DNA is TGTGCCACCAGCAGAGATCGGAAACGGGGTTCCAACACCGGGGAGCTGTTTTTT.

This clone was counted only a few times. The rearrangement uses TRBV29-1 and TRBJ2-1; no definite D call. Germline CDR1 reads SQVTM; CDR2 reads ANQGSEA. This CDR3 region has 10 residues. Trimming took 6 bases from V and 6 from J, leaving 6 bases between them. CDR3 protein: CSVHANEQFF. In nucleotides, the CDR3 is TGCAGCGTCCACGCCAATGAGCAGTTCTTC.

This clone has a handful of counts. CDR3 bases: TGTGCCAGCAGTGAAAATAGGGGGGTTTCCACTGAAGCTTTCTTT. Translated, it gives CASSENRGVSTEAFF. This rearrangement joins TRBV2 to TRBJ1-1; weak D call: TRBD1 (6 bases). The CDR3 has 15 amino acids. Germline V gene sequence: CDR1 SNHLY, CDR2 FYNNEI. V lost 2 bases, J lost 4 bases, and 14 bases lay in between. The full variable domain, in which reference TRBV2 and TRBJ1-1 provide the parts outside the CDR3, is EPEVTQTPSHQVTQMGQEVILRCVPISNHLYFYWYRQILGQKVEFLVSFYNNEISEKSEIFDDQFSVERPDGSNFTLKIRSTKLEDSAMYFCASSENRGVSTEAFFGQGTRLTVV.

The V gene is TRBV7-8, the J gene TRBJ1-4; TRBD1 agrees at 9 bases. This CDR3 has 17 amino acids. V lost 1 base, J lost 2 bases, and 5 bases stayed unmatched. From germline, CDR1 is SGHVS and CDR2 FQNEAQ. In nucleotides, the CDR3 is TGTGCCAGCAGCTTAGATCGGACAGGGGCCACTAATGAAAAACTGTTTTTT. Its translation is CASSLDRTGATNEKLFF.

The chain employs TRBV2 and TRBJ2-3; D ambiguous. Germline values: CDR1 SNHLY, CDR2 FYNNEI. The CDR3 has 13 residues. Trimming shortened V by 5 bases and J by 2 bases, and 8 bases separated the two germline ends. The CDR3 loop is CASSTGPTDTQYF. CDR3 sequence (DNA): TGTGCCAGCAGTACCGGTCCCACAGATACGCAGTATTTT.

In its sample, this clone was seen once. The rearrangement joins TRBV7-9 to TRBJ2-5; 8 nucleotides line up with TRBD1. J gave up 2 bases and V 6 bases, and 14 bases lay outside the gene matches. CDR3 length: 17 residues. The germline V gene has CDR1 SEHNR and CDR2 FQNEAQ (reference sequence). Here the CDR3 reads CASRRIQGAGNQETQYF. The CDR3 DNA follows: TGTGCCAGCAGACGTATTCAGGGGGCTGGGAATCAAGAGACCCAGTACTTC.

This chain uses TRBV19 with TRBJ1-4; the match to TRBD1 covers 7 bases. The CDR3 spans 14 residues. The V gene's germline CDR1 is LNHDA and CDR2 SQIVND (reference sequence). The V and J ends lost 1 base and 8 bases, in that order; junction bases with no gene match: 4. The CDR3 spells CASSIGTGGEKLFF. The CDR3 DNA reads TGTGCCAGTAGTATAGGGACAGGAGGCGAAAAACTGTTTTTT.

V and J are TRBV2 and TRBJ2-1, with a weak D call TRBD2 (6 bases). The germline V and J ends were trimmed by 7 bases and 5 bases, with 15 bases remaining between them. Per germline, CDR1 SNHLY and CDR2 FYNNEI. The length of the CDR3 is 14 residues. CDR3 nucleotides: TGTGCCAGCACCAGCGGGCAGATACACAATGAGCAGTTCTTC. Protein: CASTSGQIHNEQFF.

In its sample, this clone was seen a few times. The chain combines TRBV29-1 with TRBJ2-3, with D possibly being TRBD1 (6 bases). The CDR3 consists of 12 residues. The germline V gene has CDR1 SQVTM and CDR2 ANQGSEA. Trimming left V 3 bases short and J 5 bases short, with 9 bases between. The CDR3 spells CSVDQGIDTQYF. The CDR3 DNA sequence: TGCAGCGTTGATCAGGGGATAGATACGCAGTATTTT.

V usage is TRBV7-8 and J usage is TRBJ2-2, with D possibly called TRBD1 or TRBD2 (5 bases each). This CDR3 is built from 12 residues. Germline V CDR1 and CDR2: SGHVS, FQNEAQ. Deletions cut 5 bases from V and 4 bases from J, with 5 bases between. In nucleotides, the CDR3 is TGTGCCAGCAGCGGGGGCACCGGGGAGCTGTTTTTT. It is translated as CASSGGTGELFF. Full variable domain (outside the CDR3, taken from reference TRBV7-8 and TRBJ2-2): GAGVSQSPRYKVAKRGQDVALRCDPISGHVSLFWYQQALGQGPEFLTYFQNEAQLDKSGLPSDRFFAERPEGSVSTLKIQRTQQEDSAVYLCASSGGTGELFFGEGSRLTVL.

The J gene is TRBJ1-2, the V gene TRBV7-2; 11 nucleotides line up with TRBD1. Germline V gives CDR1 SGHTA, CDR2 FQGNSA. CDR3 length: 14 amino acids. Trimming at V came to 4 bases and at J to 4 bases, leaving 2 bases not matched to a gene. Here the CDR3 reads CASSSGTGGYGYTF. The DNA of the CDR3 is TGTGCCAGCAGCTCCGGGACAGGGGGCTATGGCTACACCTTC. Based on the CDR3 plus reference TRBV7-2 and TRBJ1-2, the full variable domain is GAGVSQSPSNKVTEKGKDVELRCDPISGHTALYWYRQSLGQGLEFLIYFQGNSAPDKSGLPSDRFSAERTGGSVSTLTIQRTQQEDSAVYLCASSSGTGGYGYTFGSGTRLTVV.

This clone was seen only a few times. The V call is TRBV30, the J call TRBJ1-2, with 9 bases matching TRBD1. In germline, CDR1 is GTSNPN, CDR2 SVGIG (reference sequence). The trim removed 3 bases at V and 0 bases at J, leaving 5 bases unmatched. This CDR3 is 15 amino acids long. Written as DNA, the CDR3 is TGTGCCTGGAGCGGACAGGGGACCTCTAACTATGGCTACACCTTC. It specifies CAWSGQGTSNYGYTF.

The chain joins TRBV7-8 to TRBJ2-7; tentative D call: TRBD2 (6 bases). This CDR3 is built from 14 residues. Looked up from germline, CDR1 is SGHVS and CDR2 is FQNEAQ. Trimming took off 3 bases at V and 0 bases at J, with 9 bases between the two ends. The CDR3 sequence: CASSFGGSSYEQYF. The CDR3 nucleotides are TGTGCCAGCAGCTTTGGAGGGAGCTCCTACGAGCAGTACTTC. Full variable domain (missing parts from reference TRBV7-8 and TRBJ2-7): GAGVSQSPRYKVAKRGQDVALRCDPISGHVSLFWYQQALGQGPEFLTYFQNEAQLDKSGLPSDRFFAERPEGSVSTLKIQRTQQEDSAVYLCASSFGGSSYEQYFGPGTRLTVT.

This chain links TRBV6-5 with TRBJ2-5; D is perhaps TRBD1 (5 bases). V was trimmed by 5 bases and J by 5 bases, leaving 12 bases between them. The V gene's germline CDR1 is MNHEY and CDR2 SVGAGI. The CDR3 sequence is 13 residues long. This CDR3 reads CASSRRALETQYF. The CDR3 DNA follows: TGTGCCAGCAGTCGCAGGGCCCTGGAGACCCAGTACTTC.

The chain has TRBV14 and TRBJ2-3; 8 bases line up with TRBD2. CDR3 length equals 18 residues. The germline CDR1 and CDR2 sequences are SGHDN and FVKESK. The junction had 14 bases not matched to a gene; V was cut back by 4 bases and J by 2 bases. The CDR3 spells CASSPQITAGAYTDTQYF. The CDR3 bases are TGTGCCAGCAGCCCCCAGATCACAGCGGGAGCTTACACAGATACGCAGTATTTT.